This T cell receptor beta chain was identified in a study of STAT5B mutations in CD4+ large granular lymphocyte leukemia. Findings and caveats of the study: Patient cell sources varied; more than five CD4-sorted samples entered the clonality comparison.

The survey-level immunoSEQ assay was used. Per the study methods: Clonotypes above 5% were considered putative leukemic clones, totaling 59. Assay: immunoSEQ multiplex PCR; the TCRdb copy retains only in-frame clones and omits some. V, J and clone size are taken as reported in that table, and D and trimming were inferred from the DNA itself. Of some 4,000 clones listed, roughly 71% are singletons. Germline V gene sequence: CDR1 SGDLS, CDR2 YYNGEE. This CDR3 spans 11 amino acids. The ends were cut back, 4 bases at V and 8 bases at J, with 9 bases in the middle. As for this clone: What it recognizes is unknown.

The TCR sequence derives from a man between 70 and 80 years old with CD4+ T-cell large granular lymphocyte leukemia. Sequencing was performed on PBMCs. V usage is TRBV9 and J usage is TRBJ1-2, with D possibly matching TRBD1 (5 bases). The CDR3 DNA follows: TGTGCCAGCAGCTTTGGACACGGCTACACCTTC. Translation gives CASSFGHGYTF.